Detailed here is one T cell receptor beta chain. The target antigen is unknown. The sample is drawn from a study of T cell repertoires in cytomegalovirus infection. The overall study: CMV epitopes that were recently identified and HLA-C-restricted were used alongside well-studied HLA-B-restricted ones. Signatures in public TCR beta sequences pointed to both CMV infection and matching HLA type. Study findings and constraints: Totalled public TCR beta family frequency picked out people who carried CMV plus the relevant HLA.

The junction had 13 bases not matched to a gene; V was cut back by 6 bases and J by 4 bases. The CDR3 extends over 16 amino acids. Each CDR3 protein is one row after TCRdb ran MiXCR on the reads. This table has more than 55,000 distinct CDR3 sequences, 20% to 25% appearing once. The sequenced sample was CD8+ T cells from cultured PBMCs, obtained from culture after CMV antigen stimulation. J is TRBJ2-3 and V is TRBV12-3 or TRBV12-4, with TRBD1 matching over 7 bases. This receptor was obtained from a human donor in good health (CMV status not recorded). Some clones in this sample may be carry-over from other donors' samples. The CDR3 loop is CASSQETGMGSDTQYF. The CDR3 bases are TGTGCCAGCAGCCAAGAGACAGGGATGGGGTCAGATACGCAGTATTTT.